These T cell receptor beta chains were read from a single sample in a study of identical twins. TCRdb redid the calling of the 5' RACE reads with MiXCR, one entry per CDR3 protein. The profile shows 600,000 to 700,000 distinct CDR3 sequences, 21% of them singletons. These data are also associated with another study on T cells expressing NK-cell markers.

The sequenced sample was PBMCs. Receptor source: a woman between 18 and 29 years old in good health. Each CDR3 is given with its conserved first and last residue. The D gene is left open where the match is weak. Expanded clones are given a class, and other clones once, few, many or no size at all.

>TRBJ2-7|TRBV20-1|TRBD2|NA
CSASLLAGGVYEQYF
TGCAGTGCTAGTCTCCTAGCGGGGGGGGTCTACGAGCAGTACTTC
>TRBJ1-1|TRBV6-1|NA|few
CASSERRAGAFF
TGTGCCAGCAGTGAAAGGCGGGCTGGGGCTTTCTTT
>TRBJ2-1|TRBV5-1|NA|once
CASSSLASRGNEQFF
TGCGCCAGCAGCTCACTAGCCTCCCGGGGGAATGAGCAGTTCTTC
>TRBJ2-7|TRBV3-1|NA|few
CASSTPGTRNEQYF
TGTGCCAGCAGCACCCCGGGGACCCGGAACGAGCAGTACTTC
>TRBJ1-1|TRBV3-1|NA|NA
CASSQDQGLRTEAFF
TGTGCCAGCAGCCAAGATCAGGGCTTGAGGACTGAAGCTTTCTTT
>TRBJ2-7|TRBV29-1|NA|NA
CSVVGLGGQYF
TGCAGCGTCGTCGGACTCGGCGGGCAGTACTTC
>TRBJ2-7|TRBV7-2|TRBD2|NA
CATQRVAGSLVEQYF
TGTGCCACCCAGAGGGTAGCGGGATCACTTGTAGAGCAGTACTTC
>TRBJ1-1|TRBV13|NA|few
CASSRGLYTEAFF
TGTGCCAGCAGCCGGGGGCTGTACACTGAAGCTTTCTTT
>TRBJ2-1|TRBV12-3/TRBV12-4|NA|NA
CASSLVESNEQFF
TGTGCCAGCAGTTTAGTCGAGAGCAATGAGCAGTTCTTC
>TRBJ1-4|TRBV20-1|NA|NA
CSAREGGGSEKLFF
TGCAGTGCTAGAGAAGGTGGTGGATCTGAAAAACTGTTTTTT
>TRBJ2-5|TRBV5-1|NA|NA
CASSLVPGSPETQYF
TGCGCCAGCAGCTTGGTGCCAGGGTCTCCAGAGACCCAGTACTTC
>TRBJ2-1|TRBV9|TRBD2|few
CASSVREVYNEQFF
TGTGCCAGCAGCGTCCGGGAGGTTTACAATGAGCAGTTCTTC
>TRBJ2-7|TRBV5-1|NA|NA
CASSIFGTNYEQYF
TGCGCCAGCAGCATATTTGGGACGAACTACGAGCAGTACTTC
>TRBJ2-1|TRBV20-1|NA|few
CSARGPGSSYNEQFF
TGCAGTGCTAGAGGTCCAGGGAGCTCCTACAATGAGCAGTTCTTC
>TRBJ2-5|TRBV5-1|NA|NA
CASSTLDSQETQYF
TGCGCCAGCAGCACTCTCGACAGTCAAGAGACCCAGTACTTC
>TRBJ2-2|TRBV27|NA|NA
CASSLRGQNTGELFF
TGTGCCAGCAGTTTAAGGGGACAGAACACCGGGGAGCTGTTTTTT
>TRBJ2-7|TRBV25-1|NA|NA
CASSAAGFSLSEQYF
TGTGCCAGCAGTGCAGCGGGCTTTTCCCTCTCCGAGCAGTACTTC
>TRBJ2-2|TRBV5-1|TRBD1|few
CASSARDSFTGELFF
TGCGCCAGCAGCGCCCGGGACAGTTTCACCGGGGAGCTGTTTTTT
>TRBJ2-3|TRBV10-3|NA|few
CAISWGQDDKDTQYF
TGTGCCATCAGTTGGGGCCAGGACGATAAAGATACGCAGTATTTT
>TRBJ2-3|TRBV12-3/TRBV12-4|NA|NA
CASSGWVTDTQYF
TGTGCCAGCAGCGGCTGGGTCACAGATACGCAGTATTTT